The present T cell receptor (beta chain) was sequenced within a study of cytomegalovirus exposure and HLA in healthy donors. The germline gives CDR1 KGHSH, CDR2 LQKENI. CDR3 length: 15 amino acids. V shed 2 bases and J shed 2 bases, with 12 bases lying between them. Here immunoSEQ multiplex PCR was the method, and the copy in TCRdb shows in-frame clones only, minus some. The sample contains roughly 56,000 clones, nearly 90% of which appear only once. The chain recombines TRBV18 with TRBJ1-2; a weak D match, TRBD1 (5 bases). The sample consisted of PBMCs. The clonotype originates from a young woman in good health and CMV-seronegative. CDR3 protein: CASSPVQGANYGYTF. CDR3 in DNA: TGTGCCAGCTCACCAGTTCAGGGTGCGAACTATGGCTACACCTTC.